This entry is about one T cell receptor (beta chain). This specimen comes from a study of blood T cell repertoires in COVID-19. The V gene lost 3 bases and the J gene lost 6 bases, with 12 bases spanning the gap. This CDR3 spans 14 amino acids. Per germline, CDR1 KGHSH and CDR2 LQKENI. Authors' analysis steps: Estimation of nucleated cell counts was performed using reference gene primer amplification. Sequencing was performed with immunoSEQ multiplex PCR; in TCRdb, only in-frame clones are kept and a portion is missing. The V and J calls and clone size were taken over from that table, and D and trimming were inferred from the DNA. The table shows around 400,000 clones, with nearly 90% occurring only once.

This sequence was found in a young woman who had been exposed to COVID-19. This chain joins TRBV18 and TRBJ1-5, with D possibly being TRBD1 (6 bases). Sequencing was performed on PBMCs or T cells enriched from blood (not recorded which). The CDR3 region has the DNA TGTGCCAGCTCACCGGGGGCAGGCCCTCAGCCCCAGCATTTT. Amino acids: CASSPGAGPQPQHF.